One T cell receptor (beta chain) is described in this entry. The entry originates in a study of blood T cell repertoires in COVID-19. Overall study context: T cells, B-cell-depleted T cells, or PBMCs supplied cDNA or gDNA.

Clones were sequenced by immunoSEQ multiplex PCR, and TCRdb holds only the in-frame ones, with some missing. The sample has approximately 53,000 clones; about 89% are singletons. From germline, CDR1 is MNHEY and CDR2 SVGEGT. The CDR3 consists of 14 residues. V shed 0 bases, J shed 4 bases, and the junction held 0 bases outside the gene matches. Sequencing was carried out using peripheral blood. This rearrangement joins TRBV6-2 or TRBV6-3 to TRBJ2-1; 7 bases map to TRBD2. The TCR originated in a human donor in a cohort sampled during active COVID-19. Here the CDR3 reads CASSYSGLYNEQFF. For the CDR3, the DNA is TGTGCCAGCAGTTACTCGGGACTATACAATGAGCAGTTCTTC.